This record looks at one T cell receptor (beta chain) sequence and its context. Naive CD8 populations comprised CD45RO-negative cells positively selected for CCR7, excluding terminally differentiated effector memory CD45RA+ cells. The sample is drawn from a study of shared clonotypes between healthy human individuals. The table came from immunoSEQ multiplex PCR; TCRdb's copy has only in-frame clones and leaves some out. The sample lists about 800,000 clones, about 96% occurring once. Sequenced input: naive CD8+ T cells sorted from blood. The sequence came from a young man in good health.

For the CDR3, the DNA is TGCGCCAGCAGTAAGGGACTAGCGGGAGACGAGCAGTACTTC. Its translation: CASSKGLAGDEQYF. The rearrangement uses TRBV10-1 and TRBJ2-7; TRBD2 aligns across 14 bases. The V segment lost 5 bases and the J segment 5 bases; nucleotides outside the gene matches: 2. The CDR3 covers 14 residues. Per germline, CDR1 WNHNN and CDR2 SYGVQD (reference sequence).